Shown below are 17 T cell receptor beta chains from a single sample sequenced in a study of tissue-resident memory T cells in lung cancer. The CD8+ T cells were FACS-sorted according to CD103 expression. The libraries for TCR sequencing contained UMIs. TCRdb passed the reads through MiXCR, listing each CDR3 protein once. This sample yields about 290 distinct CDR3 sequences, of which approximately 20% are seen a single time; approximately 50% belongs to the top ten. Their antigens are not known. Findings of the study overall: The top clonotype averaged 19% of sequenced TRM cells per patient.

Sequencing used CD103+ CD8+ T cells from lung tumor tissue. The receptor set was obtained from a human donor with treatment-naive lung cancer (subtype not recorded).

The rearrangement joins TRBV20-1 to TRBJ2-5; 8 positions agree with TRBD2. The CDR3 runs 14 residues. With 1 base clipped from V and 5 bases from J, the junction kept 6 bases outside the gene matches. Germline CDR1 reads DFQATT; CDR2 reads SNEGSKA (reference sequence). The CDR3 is CSARAKAGVETQYF. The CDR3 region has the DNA TGCAGTGCTAGAGCTAAAGCGGGAGTTGAGACCCAGTACTTC.

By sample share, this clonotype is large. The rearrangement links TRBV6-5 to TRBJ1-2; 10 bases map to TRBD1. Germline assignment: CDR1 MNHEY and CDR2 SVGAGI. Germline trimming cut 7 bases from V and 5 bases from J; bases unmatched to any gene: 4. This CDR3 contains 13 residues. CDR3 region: CASKGQGIYGYTF. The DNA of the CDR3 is TGTGCCAGCAAGGGACAGGGGATTTATGGCTACACCTTC.

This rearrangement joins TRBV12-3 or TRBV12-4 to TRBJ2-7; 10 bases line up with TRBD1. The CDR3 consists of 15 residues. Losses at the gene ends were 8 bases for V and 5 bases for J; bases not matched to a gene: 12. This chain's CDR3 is CASQFPGQGLNEQYF. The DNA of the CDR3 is TGTGCCAGCCAGTTTCCGGGACAGGGGCTCAACGAGCAGTACTTC.

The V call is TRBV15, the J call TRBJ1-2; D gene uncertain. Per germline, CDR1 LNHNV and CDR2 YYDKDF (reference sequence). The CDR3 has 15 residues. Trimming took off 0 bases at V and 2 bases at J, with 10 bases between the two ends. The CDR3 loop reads CATSRDYGLNYGYTF. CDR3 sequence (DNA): TGTGCCACCAGCAGAGATTACGGGCTGAACTATGGCTACACCTTC.

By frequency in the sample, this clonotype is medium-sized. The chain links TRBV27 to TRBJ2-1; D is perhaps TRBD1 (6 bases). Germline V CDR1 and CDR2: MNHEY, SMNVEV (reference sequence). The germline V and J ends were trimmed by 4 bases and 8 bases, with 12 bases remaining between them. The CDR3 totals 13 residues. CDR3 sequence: CASSYQGTHEQFF. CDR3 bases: TGTGCCAGCAGTTATCAGGGGACCCATGAGCAGTTCTTC.

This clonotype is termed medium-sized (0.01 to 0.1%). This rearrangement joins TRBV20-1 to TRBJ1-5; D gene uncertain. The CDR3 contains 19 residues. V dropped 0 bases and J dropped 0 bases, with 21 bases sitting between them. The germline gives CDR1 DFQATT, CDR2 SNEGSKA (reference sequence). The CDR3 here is CSARDDGSASYLSNQPQHF. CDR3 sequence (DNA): TGCAGTGCTAGAGATGATGGCTCCGCTTCTTATCTTAGCAATCAGCCCCAGCATTTT.

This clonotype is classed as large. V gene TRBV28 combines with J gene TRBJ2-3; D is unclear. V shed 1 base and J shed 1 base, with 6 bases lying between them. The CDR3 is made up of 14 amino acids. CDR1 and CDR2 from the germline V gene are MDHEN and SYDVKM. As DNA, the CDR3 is TGTGCCAGCAGTTTATTGCAGGGCACAGATACGCAGTATTTT. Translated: CASSLLQGTDTQYF.

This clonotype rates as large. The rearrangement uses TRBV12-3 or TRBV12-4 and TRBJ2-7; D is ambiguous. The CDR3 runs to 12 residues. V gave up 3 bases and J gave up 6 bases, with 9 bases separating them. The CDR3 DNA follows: TGTGCCAGCAGTTTTTACAGATCCGAGCAGTACTTC. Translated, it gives CASSFYRSEQYF.

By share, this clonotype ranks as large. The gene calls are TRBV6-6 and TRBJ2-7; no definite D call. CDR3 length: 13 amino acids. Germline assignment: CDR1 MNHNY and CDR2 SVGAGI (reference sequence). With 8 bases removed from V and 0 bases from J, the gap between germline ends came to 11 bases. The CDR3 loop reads CASSLVGSYEQYF. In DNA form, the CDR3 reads TGTGCCAGCTCTTTGGTGGGCTCCTACGAGCAGTACTTC.

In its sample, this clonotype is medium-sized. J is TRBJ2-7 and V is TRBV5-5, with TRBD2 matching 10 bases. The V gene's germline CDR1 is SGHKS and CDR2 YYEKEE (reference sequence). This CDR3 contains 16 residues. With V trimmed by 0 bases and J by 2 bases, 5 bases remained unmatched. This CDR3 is CASSLGYGLAAYEQYF. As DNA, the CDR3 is TGTGCCAGCAGCTTGGGGTACGGACTAGCGGCCTACGAGCAGTACTTC.

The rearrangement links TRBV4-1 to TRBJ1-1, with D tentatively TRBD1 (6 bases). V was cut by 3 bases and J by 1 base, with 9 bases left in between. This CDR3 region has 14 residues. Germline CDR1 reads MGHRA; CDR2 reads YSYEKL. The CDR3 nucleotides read TGCGCCAGCAGCCACCGGACAGAGAACACTGAAGCTTTCTTT. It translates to CASSHRTENTEAFF.

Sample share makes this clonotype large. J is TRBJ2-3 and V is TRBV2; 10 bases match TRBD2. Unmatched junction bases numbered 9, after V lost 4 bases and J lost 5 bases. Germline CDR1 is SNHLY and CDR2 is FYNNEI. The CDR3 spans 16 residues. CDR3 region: CASSASGGFLGDTQYF. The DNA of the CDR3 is TGTGCCAGCAGTGCTAGCGGGGGATTTCTCGGAGATACGCAGTATTTT.

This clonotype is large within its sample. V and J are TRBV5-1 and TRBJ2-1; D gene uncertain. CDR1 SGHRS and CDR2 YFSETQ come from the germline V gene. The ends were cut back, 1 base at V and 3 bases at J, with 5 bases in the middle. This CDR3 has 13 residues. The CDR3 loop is CASSLFGYNEQFF. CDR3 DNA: TGCGCCAGCAGCTTGTTCGGCTACAATGAGCAGTTCTTC.

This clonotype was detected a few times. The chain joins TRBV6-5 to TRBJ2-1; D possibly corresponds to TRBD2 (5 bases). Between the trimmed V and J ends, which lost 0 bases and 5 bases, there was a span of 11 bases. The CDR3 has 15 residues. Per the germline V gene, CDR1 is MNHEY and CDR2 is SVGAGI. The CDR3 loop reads CASSYSGIRDNEQFF. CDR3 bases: TGTGCCAGCAGTTACTCCGGGATACGGGACAATGAGCAGTTCTTC.

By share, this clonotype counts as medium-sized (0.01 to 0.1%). The chain's CDR3 is CASSYSRSNQPQHF. The CDR3 nucleotides are TGTGCCAGCAGTTACTCTAGGAGCAATCAGCCCCAGCATTTT. The chain recombines TRBV6-2 or TRBV6-3 with TRBJ1-5; no firm D call. Trimming removed 0 bases from V and 1 base from J, with 4 bases in between. Per germline, CDR1 MNHEY and CDR2 SVGEGT. The CDR3 contains 14 residues.

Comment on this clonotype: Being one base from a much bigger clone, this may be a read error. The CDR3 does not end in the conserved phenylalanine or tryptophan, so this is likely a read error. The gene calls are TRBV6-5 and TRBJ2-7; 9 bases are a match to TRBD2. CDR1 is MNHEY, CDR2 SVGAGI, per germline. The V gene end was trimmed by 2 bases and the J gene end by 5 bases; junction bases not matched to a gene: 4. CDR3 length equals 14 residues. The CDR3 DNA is TGTGCCAGCAGTTACGGCGGGGGGGCCAACGAGCAGTACCTC. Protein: CASSYGGGANEQYL.

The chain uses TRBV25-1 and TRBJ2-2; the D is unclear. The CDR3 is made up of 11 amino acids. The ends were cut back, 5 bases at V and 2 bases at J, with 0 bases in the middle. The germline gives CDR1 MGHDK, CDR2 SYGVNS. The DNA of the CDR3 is TGTGCCAGCAGTAACACCGGGGAGCTGTTTTTT. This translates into CASSNTGELFF.